This T cell receptor (beta chain) was captured in a study of lymphopenia after photon versus proton radiotherapy (dated by TCRdb to the late 2010s). Study-level background: In patients with gastrointestinal tumors who developed high-grade lymphopenia, the study compared the immunological effects of photon radiation therapy with those of proton radiation therapy. The study aimed to characterize how the two radiation modalities differ in their impact on the immune system. A cohort of around 21 patients with gastrointestinal tumors who received either photon or proton therapy and subsequently developed lymphopenia was included. General findings and caveats noted by the study authors: The survival association was examined only in patients who died, and the authors described better survival with proton therapy as a possibility, not as a demonstrated result. Once the lymphocyte count had reached its nadir, the repertoires of photon-treated patients showed oligoclonal expansion, particularly of CD8+ Temra cells, and this expansion drove the decline in diversity. Across the cohort, a larger post-nadir drop in TCR diversity was inversely correlated with overall survival time among patients who died. Proton-treated patients stayed relatively stable during treatment, while photon-treated patients lost naive T cells and TCR diversity and gained effector/memory populations.

Library preparation was by the immunoSEQ multiplex PCR assay. Alongside multiparametric flow cytometry, deep sequencing of rearranged TCR beta loci was used to profile the T cell repertoires. Drawn from immuneACCESS, this table holds only the in-frame rearrangements with V and J called that TCRdb kept. Clones are partly lost; checked studies trace under half to an unresolved V gene and leave the rest unexplained. Across this sample there are about 70,000 clones, with 80% to 95% seen only once. The ten largest make up about 2.2% of the sample. Between the V and J ends, shortened by 2 bases and 8 bases respectively, the junction contains 16 bases. CDR1 and CDR2 (GTSNPN, SVGIG) derive from the germline V gene (reference sequence). The CDR3 covers 14 residues, taking in both the cysteine and the phenylalanine. Of all the DNA, just the CDR3 is kept, 42 bases in frame from base 1. In the case of this clone: Its antigen target is currently unknown. No per-base quality is available; no much larger clone lies one base away.

The clonotype was recovered from a woman aged 40 to 50 with cholangiocarcinoma. This chain is built from TRBV30 and TRBJ2-1, with the D segment possibly TRBD1 or TRBD2, each aligning over 5 bases. The specimen comprised peripheral blood, sampled from a patient treated with photon-based radiotherapy. The DNA sequence reads TGTGCCTGGAGTACAGCGGAGAAAGGGGATGAGCAGTTCTTC. Its product reads: CAWSTAEKGDEQFF.